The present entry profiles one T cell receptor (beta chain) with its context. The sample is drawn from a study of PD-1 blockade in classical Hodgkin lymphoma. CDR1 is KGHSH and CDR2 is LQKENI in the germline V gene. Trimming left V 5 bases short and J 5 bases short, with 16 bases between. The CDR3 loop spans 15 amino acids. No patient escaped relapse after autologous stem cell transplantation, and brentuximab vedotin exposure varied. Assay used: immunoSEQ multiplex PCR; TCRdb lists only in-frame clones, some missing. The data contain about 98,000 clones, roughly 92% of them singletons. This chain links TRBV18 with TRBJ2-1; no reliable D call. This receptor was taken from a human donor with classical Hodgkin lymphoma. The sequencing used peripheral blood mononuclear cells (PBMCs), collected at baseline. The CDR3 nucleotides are TGTGCCAGCTCATTTTTCCTCAACCAAAACAATGAGCAGTTCTTC. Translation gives CASSFFLNQNNEQFF.